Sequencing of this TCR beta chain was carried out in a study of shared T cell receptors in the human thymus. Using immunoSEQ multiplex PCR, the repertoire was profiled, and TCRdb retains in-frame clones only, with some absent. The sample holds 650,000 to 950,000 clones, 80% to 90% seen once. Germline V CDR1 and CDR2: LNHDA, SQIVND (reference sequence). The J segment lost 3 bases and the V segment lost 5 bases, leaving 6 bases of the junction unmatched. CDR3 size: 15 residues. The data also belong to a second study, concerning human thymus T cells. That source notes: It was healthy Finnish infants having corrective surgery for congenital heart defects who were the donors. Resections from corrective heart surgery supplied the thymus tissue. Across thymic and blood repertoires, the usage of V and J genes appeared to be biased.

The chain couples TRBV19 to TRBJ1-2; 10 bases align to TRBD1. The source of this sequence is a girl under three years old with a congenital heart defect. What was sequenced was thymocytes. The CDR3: CASSATGGADYGYTF. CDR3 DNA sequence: TGTGCCAGTAGTGCGACAGGGGGCGCTGACTATGGCTACACCTTC. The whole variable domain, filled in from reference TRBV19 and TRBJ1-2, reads DGGITQSPKYLFRKEGQNVTLSCEQNLNHDAMYWYRQDPGQGLRLIYYSQIVNDFQKGDIAEGYSVSREKKESFPLTVTSAQKNPTAFYLCASSATGGADYGYTFGSGTRLTVV.